The clone carrying this TCR beta chain was seen a handful of times. Its target is unknown. TCRdb ran MiXCR on the 5' RACE reads and lists one entry per CDR3 protein. The table has approximately 600,000 distinct CDR3 sequences, 9% to 15% seen once; the top ten hold just under 15%. This CDR3 comprises 17 residues. Germline V CDR1 and CDR2: LGHDT, YNNKEL (reference sequence). Germline trimming cut 2 bases from V and 7 bases from J; bases unmatched to any gene: 9. This entry comes from a study of T cells after yellow fever vaccination. Study observations and caveats: Peak timing came faster in the weaker secondary response, day 5 versus 15. Contaminants from the bulk population, in the form of abundant clonotypes, could be found in FACS-sorted repertoires.

The rearrangement links TRBV3-1 to TRBJ2-1, with 12 nucleotides matching TRBD2. Sequencing was performed on PBMCs, taken on the day of the yellow fever booster vaccination. The receptor's source is a man younger than 45 who received the YFV17D yellow fever vaccine. The CDR3 sequence is CASSQTSGRIWGNEQFF. The DNA of the CDR3 is TGTGCCAGCAGCCAAACTAGCGGGAGGATTTGGGGTAATGAGCAGTTCTTC.